A selection of T cell receptor beta chains follows, all from one sample in a study of T cell repertoires in ileal Crohn's disease. Profiling relied on immunoSEQ multiplex PCR, and the TCRdb table lists in-frame clones only, not all of them. The sample holds 10,000 to 15,000 clones, around 76% seen once. Sequenced: ileal tissue. The receptors come from an adult with Crohn's disease. CDR3s include the opening cysteine and the closing phenylalanine or tryptophan. The order of the fields is clone size, V gene, J gene, D gene, CDR3 DNA, CDR3 protein. The D gene is left open where the match is weak. Some rows mark clone size as missing; the rest say once, few, many or name a class of expanded clone.

clone size: NA; V gene: TRBV6-5; J gene: TRBJ1-1; D gene: TRBD1; CDR3 DNA: TGTGCCAGCAGTTCGCCCGGGACAGGGGTTACTGAAGCTTTCTTT; CDR3 protein: CASSSPGTGVTEAFF
clone size: NA; V gene: TRBV5-1; J gene: TRBJ2-1; D gene: TRBD2; CDR3 DNA: TGCGCCAGCAGCCCCGGGACTAGCGGGGGGACTAGCTCCTACAATGAGCAGTTCTTC; CDR3 protein: CASSPGTSGGTSSYNEQFF
clone size: NA; V gene: TRBV6-4; J gene: TRBJ2-3; D gene: TRBD2; CDR3 DNA: TGTGCCAGCAGTGGGACTAGCGGGGACACAGATACGCAGTATTTT; CDR3 protein: CASSGTSGDTDTQYF
clone size: NA; V gene: TRBV6-1; J gene: TRBJ1-4; D gene: NA; CDR3 DNA: TGTGCCAGCAGCCTACAGGAGGGAGAAGTTGAAAAACTGTTTTTT; CDR3 protein: CASSLQEGEVEKLFF
clone size: NA; V gene: TRBV30; J gene: TRBJ1-3; D gene: NA; CDR3 DNA: TGTGCCTGGAGTGTACGGAGGGCTGGTGGAAACACCATATATTTT; CDR3 protein: CAWSVRRAGGNTIYF
clone size: NA; V gene: TRBV27; J gene: TRBJ2-1; D gene: NA; CDR3 DNA: TGTGCCAGCAATAAATCGGGGGCTCAGGGGGGCTACAATGAGCAGTTCTTC; CDR3 protein: CASNKSGAQGGYNEQFF
clone size: NA; V gene: TRBV29-1; J gene: TRBJ2-1; D gene: TRBD1; CDR3 DNA: TGCAGCGTTGAAGACCCCCGGGACAGGGGAATCCATGAGCAGTTCTTC; CDR3 protein: CSVEDPRDRGIHEQFF
clone size: NA; V gene: TRBV7-2; J gene: TRBJ2-1; D gene: NA; CDR3 DNA: TGTGCCAGCAGCTTAGCCAGCGCGTCCTACAATGAGCAGTTCTTC; CDR3 protein: CASSLASASYNEQFF
clone size: NA; V gene: TRBV28; J gene: TRBJ2-3; D gene: TRBD1; CDR3 DNA: TGTGCCAGCAGTTCCCTGGGACAGGGGGTCCTCACAGATACGCAGTATTTT; CDR3 protein: CASSSLGQGVLTDTQYF
clone size: NA; V gene: TRBV6-1; J gene: TRBJ2-5; D gene: NA; CDR3 DNA: TGTGCCAGCAGTACTACCTACGAGAGGGAGACCCAGTACTTC; CDR3 protein: CASSTTYERETQYF
clone size: NA; V gene: TRBV7-2; J gene: TRBJ2-3; D gene: NA; CDR3 DNA: TGTGCCAGCAGCTTTTACGGCGGAGTCACAGATACGCAGTATTTT; CDR3 protein: CASSFYGGVTDTQYF
clone size: NA; V gene: TRBV28; J gene: TRBJ2-3; D gene: NA; CDR3 DNA: TGTGCCAGCAGCCTATACACAGATACGCAGTATTTT; CDR3 protein: CASSLYTDTQYF
clone size: NA; V gene: TRBV4-1; J gene: TRBJ2-7; D gene: NA; CDR3 DNA: TGCGCCAGCAGCCAAGACGAGACTAGGGGCCACGAGCAGTACTTC; CDR3 protein: CASSQDETRGHEQYF
clone size: NA; V gene: TRBV5-1; J gene: TRBJ2-3; D gene: TRBD2; CDR3 DNA: TGCGCCAGCAGCCCCCGAGCGGCTAGCGGGGGGACAGATACGCAGTATTTT; CDR3 protein: CASSPRAASGGTDTQYF
clone size: once; V gene: TRBV6-1; J gene: TRBJ1-1; D gene: NA; CDR3 DNA: TGTGCCAGCAGTGCCAGCACTGAAGCTTTCTTT; CDR3 protein: CASSASTEAFF
clone size: NA; V gene: TRBV11-2; J gene: TRBJ1-3; D gene: NA; CDR3 DNA: TGTGCCAGCAGCTTAGTGGCCAACTCTGGAAACACCATATATTTT; CDR3 protein: CASSLVANSGNTIYF
clone size: NA; V gene: TRBV25-1; J gene: TRBJ1-2; D gene: NA; CDR3 DNA: TGTGCCAGCAGCTTCCGGGAGATTGGCTACACCTTC; CDR3 protein: CASSFREIGYTF
clone size: NA; V gene: TRBV7-2; J gene: TRBJ1-5; D gene: TRBD1; CDR3 DNA: TGTGCCAGCAGTTACGGGCAGGGACAGGCATACAATCAGCCCCAGCATTTT; CDR3 protein: CASSYGQGQAYNQPQHF
clone size: NA; V gene: TRBV6-1; J gene: TRBJ2-5; D gene: NA; CDR3 DNA: TGTGCCAGCAGTGAAGGGCAGGGTCCCTACGAGACCCAGTACTTC; CDR3 protein: CASSEGQGPYETQYF
clone size: NA; V gene: TRBV28; J gene: TRBJ1-1; D gene: NA; CDR3 DNA: TGTGCCAGCAGGTCAGGGGTCAGATGGAACACTGAAGCTTTCTTT; CDR3 protein: CASRSGVRWNTEAFF
clone size: NA; V gene: TRBV19; J gene: TRBJ1-1; D gene: NA; CDR3 DNA: TGTGCCAGTACCATCGGGGGAGGGGGAAGTTACACTGAAGCTTTCTTT; CDR3 protein: CASTIGGGGSYTEAFF
clone size: few; V gene: TRBV30; J gene: TRBJ1-3; D gene: NA; CDR3 DNA: TGTGCCTGCACCCGGGGGAGAGGAAACACCATATATTTT; CDR3 protein: CACTRGRGNTIYF
clone size: NA; V gene: TRBV7-9; J gene: TRBJ1-2; D gene: NA; CDR3 DNA: TGTGCCAGCAGTCCGGGACTCCCGGGCTATGGCTACACCTTC; CDR3 protein: CASSPGLPGYGYTF
clone size: NA; V gene: TRBV2; J gene: TRBJ2-3; D gene: TRBD2; CDR3 DNA: TGTGCCAGCTTACTAGCGGGAGTCACAGATACGCAGTATTTT; CDR3 protein: CASLLAGVTDTQYF
clone size: NA; V gene: TRBV29-1; J gene: TRBJ2-3; D gene: NA; CDR3 DNA: TGCAGCGTTTTTCGGGATACGCAGTATTTT; CDR3 protein: CSVFRDTQYF
clone size: NA; V gene: TRBV30; J gene: TRBJ1-1; D gene: NA; CDR3 DNA: TGTGCCACCTACTTGTGGTTGCTGAACACTGAAGCTTTCTTT; CDR3 protein: CATYLWLLNTEAFF
clone size: once; V gene: TRBV30; J gene: TRBJ1-5; D gene: NA; CDR3 DNA: TGTGCCTGGAGCAAAAGGGGTCAGGGGAATCAGCCCCAGCATTTT; CDR3 protein: CAWSKRGQGNQPQHF